This T cell receptor (beta chain) was recovered during a study of molecular identifiers for immune sequencing clone quantification. Overall study findings and caveats: Amid approximately 1 million naive cells, spiked Jurkat TCR RNA from one cell was reportedly still detectable.

The germline gives CDR1 SGHRS, CDR2 YFSETQ. This CDR3 comprises 13 residues. The germline V and J ends were trimmed by 2 bases and 4 bases, with 7 bases remaining between them. The authors gated naive CD8 T cells as CD8+CD4-CCR7+CD45RA+ for sorting. With regard to this clonotype: The antigen remains undetermined.

Previously published methods and listed TCR primers were used for the bulk TCR libraries. TCRdb recomputed calls from the PCR reads with MiXCR, one row per CDR3 protein. Of about 60,000 distinct CDR3 sequences in the sample, around a sixth are singletons; the top ten hold approximately 1.5%. Sequencing was carried out using naive CD8+ T cells from blood, with Jurkat cell RNA spiked in. Subset in this sample: FACS-sorted CD8+CD4-CCR7+CD45RA+ naive T cells. The chain recombines TRBV5-1 with TRBJ2-1; either TRBD1 or TRBD2 may fit D (5 bases each). This sequence was found in a human donor in good health. Some libraries in this study had Jurkat cell RNA spiked in. The DNA for the CDR3 is TGCGCCAGCAGCTTCGAGGGGTACAATGAGCAGTTCTTC. This gives the protein CASSFEGYNEQFF.